The 23 T cell receptor beta chains below all came from one sample that was sequenced in a study of OX40 agonist ivuxolimab in advanced cancers. Measured with immunoSEQ multiplex PCR; TCRdb has only the in-frame clones, and not every one. The sample records tens of thousands of clones, 87% being singletons. The specimen comprised CD4+ or CD8+ T cells sorted from blood, sampled in a trial of the OX40 agonist ivuxolimab. The receptors come from an adult with an advanced solid tumor such as melanoma, head and neck, liver or kidney cancer.

This chain connects TRBV2 to TRBJ1-5; 8 bases map to TRBD1. Germline loops: CDR1 SNHLY, CDR2 FYNNEI. This CDR3 has 13 residues. The junction had 8 bases not matched to a gene; V was cut back by 7 bases and J by 9 bases. The CDR3 sequence is CASMGRGLGPQHF. Here the CDR3 DNA reads TGTGCCAGCATGGGCAGGGGGCTAGGGCCCCAGCATTTT.

The chain combines TRBV7-2 with TRBJ2-1; 12 positions agree with TRBD2. Germline CDR1 is SGHTA and CDR2 is FQGNSA. The CDR3 extends over 17 amino acids. With 5 bases clipped from V and 7 bases from J, the junction kept 12 bases outside the gene matches. CDR3: CASSATSGSSYSNEQFF. In nucleotides, the CDR3 is TGTGCCAGCAGCGCGACTAGCGGGAGTTCGTATTCGAATGAGCAGTTCTTC.

The table lists this clone with a count of one. CDR3 sequence: CASSLDPVRANVLTF. The CDR3 region has the DNA TGCGCCAGCAGCTTGGATCCGGTTCGGGCCAACGTCCTGACTTTC. The chain carries TRBV5-1 and TRBJ2-6; D call uncertain. The V end lost 0 bases, the J end lost 5 bases, and 9 bases lay between the germline ends. Per the germline V gene, CDR1 is SGHRS and CDR2 is YFSETQ. CDR3 length: 15 residues. Full variable domain (missing parts from reference TRBV5-1 and TRBJ2-6): KAGVTQTPRYLIKTRGQQVTLSCSPISGHRSVSWYQQTPGQGLQFLFEYFSETQRNKGNFPGRFSGRQFSNSRSEMNVSTLELGDSALYLCASSLDPVRANVLTFGAGSRLTVL.

V and J are TRBV7-3 and TRBJ2-5, with a tentative D call TRBD2 (5 bases). V was shortened by 2 bases and J by 4 bases, with 11 bases between the two germline ends. Germline CDR1 SGHTA, CDR2 FQGTGA. The CDR3 loop spans 14 amino acids. DNA of the CDR3: TGTGCCAGCAGCTTATACCCCGAGGGAGAGACCCAGTACTTC. Protein: CASSLYPEGETQYF.

V and J are TRBV28 and TRBJ2-1; D remains unclear. There are 12 residues in the CDR3. Germline lookup yields CDR1 MDHEN and CDR2 SYDVKM. V was pared by 3 bases and J by 15 bases, with 15 bases between. The CDR3 DNA reads as TGTGCCAGCAGTTTCGGAGCAAGTAGACCGTTCTTC. Translated, it gives CASSFGASRPFF.

The CDR3 sequence: CASSSPDGRSGYTF. The CDR3 DNA is TGTGCCAGCAGCTCTCCTGATGGACGGTCGGGCTACACCTTC. This chain joins TRBV28 and TRBJ1-2; D not resolved. Germline V gene lookup returns CDR1 MDHEN and CDR2 SYDVKM. The CDR3 spans 14 residues. Trimming cost V 6 bases and J 8 bases, with 19 bases left between them.

The V gene is TRBV18, the J gene TRBJ1-1, with 7 nucleotides matching TRBD1. The CDR3 runs to 15 residues. Looked up from germline, CDR1 is KGHSH and CDR2 is LQKENI. V lost 3 bases, J lost 2 bases, and 6 bases stayed unmatched. The CDR3 region has the DNA TGTGCCAGCTCACCCACCGGGACAGTTAACACTGAAGCTTTCTTT. The encoded protein is CASSPTGTVNTEAFF.

V gene TRBV5-1 combines with J gene TRBJ1-1; D ambiguous. Looked up from germline, CDR1 is SGHRS and CDR2 is YFSETQ. CDR3 length: 14 amino acids. V was clipped by 4 bases and J by 1 base, with 11 bases between them. The CDR3 loop reads CASSPQDGNTEAFF. The CDR3 DNA sequence: TGCGCCAGCAGCCCGCAAGACGGGAACACTGAAGCTTTCTTT.

A few counts support this clone. This chain links TRBV5-4 with TRBJ2-5, with no clear D. Germline V lookup: CDR1 SGHNT, CDR2 YYREEE (reference sequence). The CDR3 runs to 14 residues. Deletions cut 3 bases from V and 1 base from J, with 10 bases between. The CDR3 nucleotides read TGTGCCAGCAGCTCGCCGACATTCCAAGAGACCCAGTACTTC. This gives the protein CASSSPTFQETQYF.

The genes are TRBV28 and TRBJ2-1; TRBD1 is a possible D gene (7 bases). The ends were cut back, 7 bases at V and 8 bases at J, with 21 bases in the middle. Per the germline V gene, CDR1 is MDHEN and CDR2 is SYDVKM. This CDR3 comprises 15 residues. The CDR3 sequence: CASMQGGRAIDEQFF. The CDR3 DNA is TGTGCCAGCATGCAGGGGGGCCGTGCAATCGATGAGCAGTTCTTC.

The chain joins TRBV7-2 to TRBJ2-3, with D perhaps TRBD2 (6 bases). Trimming left V 7 bases short and J 6 bases short, with 17 bases between. CDR1 is SGHTA and CDR2 is FQGNSA in the germline V gene. This CDR3 has 14 amino acids. The CDR3 DNA reads as TGTGCCAGCAACCGCGGGATCTCTTCCGATACGCAGTATTTT. Encoded protein: CASNRGISSDTQYF. The whole variable domain, filled in from reference TRBV7-2 and TRBJ2-3, reads GAGVSQSPSNKVTEKGKDVELRCDPISGHTALYWYRQSLGQGLEFLIYFQGNSAPDKSGLPSDRFSAERTGGSVSTLTIQRTQQEDSAVYLCASNRGISSDTQYFGPGTRLTVL.

The V and J genes are TRBV4-2 and TRBJ2-1; D possibly corresponds to TRBD2 (6 bases). Germline V gene lookup returns CDR1 LGHNA and CDR2 YNFKEQ. Trimming stripped 4 bases from V and 4 bases from J, with 29 bases between. This CDR3 has 20 residues. CDR3 protein: CASSLEIGSWQLGGYNEQFF. CDR3 sequence (DNA): TGTGCCAGCAGCCTAGAAATCGGGAGTTGGCAACTTGGGGGATACAATGAGCAGTTCTTC.

Concerning this clone itself: At one end the junction does not follow the germline gene, possibly because of a read error. The rearrangement joins TRBV5-8 to TRBJ2-6; D remains ambiguous. The CDR3 is made up of 16 amino acids. In germline, CDR1 is SGHTS, CDR2 YDEGEE. The CDR3 sequence: CASASFHHKVGQRPDF. Here the CDR3 DNA reads TGTGCCAGCGCCAGTTTTCATCACAAAGTCGGGCAACGTCCTGACTTC.

The rearrangement uses TRBV14 and TRBJ2-5; 10 nucleotides line up with TRBD2. Germline values: CDR1 SGHDN, CDR2 FVKESK. This CDR3 is 15 amino acids long. The V segment lost 4 bases and the J segment 1 base; nucleotides outside the gene matches: 3. The CDR3 is CASSRGLAFQETQYF. The CDR3 DNA follows: TGTGCCAGCAGCCGGGGACTAGCGTTCCAAGAGACCCAGTACTTC.

The V gene is TRBV18, the J gene TRBJ2-1, with 10 positions matching TRBD2. The CDR3 has 17 amino acids. CDR1 is KGHSH and CDR2 is LQKENI in the germline V gene. V lost 0 bases to trimming and J lost 1 base; unmatched junction nucleotides: 3. The CDR3 region has the DNA TGTGCCAGCTCACCACCGGGAGCGGGAGGGTCCTACAATGAGCAGTTCTTC. The encoded protein is CASSPPGAGGSYNEQFF.

This chain joins TRBV13 and TRBJ2-3; D may match TRBD1 or TRBD2 (5 bases each). CDR3 length equals 15 residues. Trimming removed 3 bases from V and 0 bases from J, with 10 bases in between. The germline CDR1 and CDR2 sequences are PRHDT and FYEKMQ (reference sequence). CDR3: CASSFRGPSTDTQYF. In nucleotides, the CDR3 is TGTGCCAGCAGCTTCCGGGGACCTAGCACAGATACGCAGTATTTT.

The chain employs TRBV5-1 and TRBJ2-7; no firm D call. V was shortened by 0 bases and J by 3 bases, with 16 bases between the two germline ends. The CDR3 contains 16 residues. Germline CDR1 is SGHRS and CDR2 is YFSETQ. CDR3 sequence: CASSLAAVPPYYEQYF. The CDR3 DNA reads as TGCGCCAGCAGCTTGGCGGCGGTACCCCCTTACTACGAGCAGTACTTC.

A single count supports this clone. V usage is TRBV29-1 and J usage is TRBJ2-2, with 8 bases matching TRBD1. The CDR3 contains 14 residues. Germline CDR1 is SQVTM and CDR2 is ANQGSEA. Trimming cost V 7 bases and J 6 bases; bases outside gene matches: 10. This CDR3 reads CSAGQGRDAGELFF. CDR3 nucleotide sequence: TGCAGCGCCGGACAGGGTCGGGATGCCGGGGAGCTGTTTTTT.

V usage is TRBV6-5 and J usage is TRBJ1-4; D gene ambiguous. The germline V gene encodes CDR1 MNHEY and CDR2 SVGAGI. This CDR3 is built from 14 residues. The V gene lost 2 bases and the J gene lost 0 bases, with 4 bases spanning the gap. The CDR3 loop is CASSYGSTNEKLFF. DNA of the CDR3: TGTGCCAGCAGTTACGGATCAACTAATGAAAAACTGTTTTTT.

J is TRBJ2-6 and V is TRBV15; TRBD1 matches at 7 bases. The germline gives CDR1 LNHNV, CDR2 YYDKDF (reference sequence). This CDR3 spans 18 amino acids. The J segment lost 0 bases and the V segment lost 0 bases, leaving 5 bases of the junction unmatched. CDR3 in amino acids: CATSRDRTGTSGANVLTF. The CDR3 DNA reads as TGTGCCACCAGCAGAGATCGGACAGGAACCTCTGGGGCCAACGTCCTGACTTTC. The full variable domain, its missing parts supplied by reference TRBV15 and TRBJ2-6, is DAMVIQNPRYQVTQFGKPVTLSCSQTLNHNVMYWYQQKSSQAPKLLFHYYDKDFNNEADTPDNFQSRRPNTSFCFLDIRSPGLGDTAMYLCATSRDRTGTSGANVLTFGAGSRLTVL.

The rearrangement uses TRBV10-1 and TRBJ2-7; 9 nucleotides agree with TRBD1. CDR3 length: 15 amino acids. The germline V gene has CDR1 WNHNN and CDR2 SYGVQD (reference sequence). The J segment lost 5 bases and the V segment lost 2 bases, leaving 7 bases of the junction unmatched. The chain's CDR3 is CASSEPGQGVHEQYF. DNA of the CDR3: TGCGCCAGCAGTGAGCCGGGACAGGGCGTCCACGAGCAGTACTTC.

This chain uses TRBV19 with TRBJ2-4; D is unclear. V lost 10 bases, J lost 0 bases, and 10 bases lay in between. CDR1 LNHDA and CDR2 SQIVND come from the germline V gene (reference sequence). This CDR3 spans 13 amino acids. CDR3 in amino acids: CATGDLAKNIQYF. The CDR3 DNA sequence: TGTGCCACGGGTGATCTAGCCAAAAACATTCAGTACTTC.

The chain uses TRBV4-1 and TRBJ2-3, with 11 bases matching TRBD2. The CDR3 has 19 residues. V shed 5 bases, J shed 0 bases, and the junction held 13 bases outside the gene matches. Germline V gene sequence: CDR1 MGHRA, CDR2 YSYEKL. DNA for the CDR3: TGCGCCAGCAGCTACAACCGGGGACTAGCGGAGGATAGCACAGATACGCAGTATTTT. Residues: CASSYNRGLAEDSTDTQYF.